Sequencing of this T cell receptor (beta chain) was carried out in a study of chemoradiotherapy in HPV16-positive cancers (dated by TCRdb to between 2021 and 2023). With respect to the entire study: Functional T-cell assays on cells from two HPV16-positive patients defined candidate HPV-specific T-cell clones and common TCR motifs. Whether T-cell immunity against the HPV oncoproteins E6 and E7 changes during chemoradiotherapy and whether survival is affected by this immunity were examined in the study. The candidate HPV-specific TCRs and motifs were then tracked in TCR repertoires from more than 85 patients with HPV-related cancers.

Overall study outcomes, separate from this receptor: Expansion of candidate HPV-specific clones and E7-related TCR motifs was observed in the tumor microenvironment during treatment, whereas no such expansion was observed for non-HPV-specific T cells. The survival association was reported for HPV16-positive patients, and the functional definition of HPV-specific T cells was derived from only a couple of HPV16-positive patients. Improved recurrence-free survival in HPV16-positive patients was associated with expansion of HPV-responsive T cells during chemoradiotherapy.

In its sample, this clone was seen a few times. Its antigen target is currently unknown. Per-base qualities were not stored, and no clone one base away is much larger. Repertoires were sampled repeatedly over the course of chemoradiotherapy, so clonal expansion could be followed in the tumor microenvironment. V loses 0 bases of germline sequence and J loses 1 base, and the interval between the two ends is 12 bases. Its CDR3 holds 16 amino acids, cysteine through phenylalanine. Only the CDR3 DNA stays, 48 bases, in frame from base 1. CDR1 is given as SGHVS and CDR2 as FNYEAQ, both from the germline V gene. Library preparation was by the immunoSEQ multiplex PCR assay. The clones in this table, taken by TCRdb from immuneACCESS, are in-frame only. Not every clone is retained; where verified, under half of the shortfall comes from an unresolved V gene, and the cause of the rest is unknown. This sample has over 9,000 clones in its table, and approximately 77% of those were observed once. The ten biggest clones cover over 30% of the sample.

Source: tumor tissue, taken from a patient who underwent chemoradiotherapy. The V and J segments used are TRBV7-6 and TRBJ1-1; TRBD1 might be the D gene, on 5 matching bases. This clonotype was sampled from a human donor with HPV-associated anogenital cancer. The CDR3 corresponds to CASSLASRGGNTEAFF. The sequence in DNA is TGTGCCAGCAGCTTAGCGAGTCGGGGGGGGAACACTGAAGCTTTCTTT.